These T cell receptor beta chains were read from a single sample in a study of T cell changes during pregnancy in multiple sclerosis. Assay used: immunoSEQ multiplex PCR; TCRdb lists only in-frame clones, some missing. The sample includes some 97,000 clones, 90% to 95% seen only once; the top ten take approximately 0.88%. Sequenced here: peripheral blood, sampled before pregnancy. The receptors come from a female donor with multiple sclerosis, enrolled in a pregnancy study. Both conserved end residues are part of each CDR3. Each record gives: V gene, clone size, D gene, J gene, CDR3 DNA, CDR3 protein. D genes are given only for firm matches. Rows may omit the clone size; those that give it use once, few, many or a size class.

TRBV12-5	NA	NA	TRBJ2-7	TGTGCTAGTGTCGATCCTGACAGGTCCTACGAGCAGTACTTC	CASVDPDRSYEQYF
TRBV5-6	NA	TRBD1	TRBJ1-1	TGTGCCAGCAGCTTACGACAGGGGGCGGGTATTGAAGCTTTCTTT	CASSLRQGAGIEAFF
TRBV6-1	NA	NA	TRBJ2-1	TGTGCCAGCAGTGATACTATGGAGGGGGCGAATGAGCAGTTCTTC	CASSDTMEGANEQFF
TRBV29-1	NA	NA	TRBJ2-3	TGCAGCGTTGACCTCCACTCTAGCACAGATACGCAGTATTTT	CSVDLHSSTDTQYF
TRBV7-9	NA	TRBD2	TRBJ2-7	TGTGCCAGCAGATCACTGGCGGGAGTTACCTACGAGCAGTACTTC	CASRSLAGVTYEQYF
TRBV2	NA	TRBD1	TRBJ2-3	TGTGCCAGCCTCCTGAGAAGGGGGCCCACAGATACGCAGTATTTT	CASLLRRGPTDTQYF
TRBV27	NA	TRBD1	TRBJ1-2	TGTGCCAGCAGTCTCCGACAGGGGGCGGGCTATGGCTACACCTTC	CASSLRQGAGYGYTF
TRBV9	NA	TRBD1	TRBJ1-2	TGTGCCAGCAGCCGCAGGGGGCGCGGCTACACCTTC	CASSRRGRGYTF
TRBV7-2	NA	TRBD2	TRBJ2-7	TGTGCCAGCAGCTTAGCGGGTAGAGGACTAGGTCGGGCCGAGCAGTACTTC	CASSLAGRGLGRAEQYF
TRBV28	NA	TRBD1	TRBJ1-2	TGTGCCAGCAGTTCCTCCGGGACAGGGGGCTGGGGCTACACCTTC	CASSSSGTGGWGYTF
TRBV11-2	NA	NA	TRBJ2-1	TGTGCCAGCAGCTTAGTATCCGGGAGCAATGAGCAGTTCTTC	CASSLVSGSNEQFF
TRBV5-1	once	TRBD2	TRBJ2-1	TGCGCCAGCAGCTTGGGGGGACTAGCGGGATCGAGCTCCTACAATGAGCAGTTCTTC	CASSLGGLAGSSSYNEQFF
TRBV6-5	NA	TRBD1	TRBJ1-5	TGTGCCAGCAGATCGACAGGGGGATCTCAGCCCCAGCATTTT	CASRSTGGSQPQHF
TRBV5-1	NA	TRBD1	TRBJ1-5	TGCGCCAGCAGCACAGGGGCAGGTCAGCCCCAGCATTTT	CASSTGAGQPQHF
TRBV28	once	NA	TRBJ1-3	TGTGCCAGCAGTTTAACCCAGACTTCTGGAAACACCATATATTTT	CASSLTQTSGNTIYF
TRBV19	NA	NA	TRBJ2-7	TGTGCCAGTAGTATTGGTTTGGGGCCCCAAGAGCAGTACTTC	CASSIGLGPQEQYF
TRBV10-3	few	NA	TRBJ1-3	TGTGCCATCAGTGAGCTAGGGGGCTCTGGAAACACCATATATTTT	CAISELGGSGNTIYF
TRBV19	NA	TRBD1	TRBJ1-5	TGTGCCAGTAGTAGACAGGGGGAGTTCAGGCCCCAGCATTTT	CASSRQGEFRPQHF
TRBV30	NA	NA	TRBJ1-1	TGTGCCTGGAAGCGGGAGAACACTGAAGCTTTCTTT	CAWKRENTEAFF
TRBV20-1	NA	NA	TRBJ2-4	TGCAGTGCTAGAGCCGGGGATCAGTACTTC	CSARAGDQYF
TRBV5-5	NA	NA	TRBJ1-1	TGTGCCAGCAGCAACCCTCAGGGAATGAACACTGAAGCTTTCTTT	CASSNPQGMNTEAFF
TRBV6-1	few	NA	TRBJ2-7	TGTGCCAGCCACGACAGGCCTTCCTCCTACGAGCAGTACTTC	CASHDRPSSYEQYF
TRBV28	NA	TRBD1	TRBJ1-1	TGTGCCAGCAGCCCCCCAGCCAGGGGGCGCAGGAACACTGAAGCTTTCTTT	CASSPPARGRRNTEAFF